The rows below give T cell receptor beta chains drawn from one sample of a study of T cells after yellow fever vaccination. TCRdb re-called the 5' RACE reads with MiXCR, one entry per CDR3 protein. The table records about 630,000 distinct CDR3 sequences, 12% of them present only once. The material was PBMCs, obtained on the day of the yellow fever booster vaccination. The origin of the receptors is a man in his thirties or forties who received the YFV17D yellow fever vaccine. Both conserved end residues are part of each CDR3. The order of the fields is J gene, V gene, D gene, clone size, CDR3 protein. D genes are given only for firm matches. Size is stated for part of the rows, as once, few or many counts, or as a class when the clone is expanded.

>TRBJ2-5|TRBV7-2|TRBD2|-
CASSFPGVAGEETQYF
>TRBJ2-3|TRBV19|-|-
CASSIQLETDTQYF
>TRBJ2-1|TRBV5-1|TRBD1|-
CASSPGTDSYNEQFF
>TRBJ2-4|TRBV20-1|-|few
CSARGGVAKNIQYF
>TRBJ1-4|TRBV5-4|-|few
CASSLGQTEKLFF
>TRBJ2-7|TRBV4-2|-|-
CASSPSQGERYEQYF
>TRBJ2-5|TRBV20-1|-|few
CSATPSSAEFQETQYF
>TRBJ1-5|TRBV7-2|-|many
CASSSRAQPQHF
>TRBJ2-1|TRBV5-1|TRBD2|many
CASRRLAGGDEQFF
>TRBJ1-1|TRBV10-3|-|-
CAISEVGRRNTEAFF
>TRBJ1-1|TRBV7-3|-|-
CASSLRAIYRAHQNTEAFF
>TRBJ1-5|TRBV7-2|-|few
CASSPPSGPSNQPQHF
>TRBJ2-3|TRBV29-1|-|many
CSVGSTDTQYF
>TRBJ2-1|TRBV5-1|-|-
CASSPILGRNEQFF
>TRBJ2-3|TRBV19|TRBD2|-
CASSMGGAITDTQYF
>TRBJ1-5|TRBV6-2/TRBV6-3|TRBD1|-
CASSPGRTGPSPQPQHF
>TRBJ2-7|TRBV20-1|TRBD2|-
CSARGQFSGIYEQYF
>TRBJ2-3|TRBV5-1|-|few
CASSTGTSVLDTQYF
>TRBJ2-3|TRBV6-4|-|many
CASGDGPQDTQYF
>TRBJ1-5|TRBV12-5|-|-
CASARPGTDQPQHF
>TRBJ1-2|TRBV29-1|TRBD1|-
CSVEGVQGADGYTF
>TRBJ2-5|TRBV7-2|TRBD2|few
CASSLGLAGVEETQYF
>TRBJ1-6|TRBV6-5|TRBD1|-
CASSYRDRNSPLHF
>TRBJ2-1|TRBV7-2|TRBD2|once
CASSLAAGISYNEQFF
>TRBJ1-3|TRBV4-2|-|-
CASSQGSVGSGNTIYF
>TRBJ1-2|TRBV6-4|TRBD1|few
CASSEEVGDRNTF
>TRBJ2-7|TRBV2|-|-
CASSVTMSYEQYF
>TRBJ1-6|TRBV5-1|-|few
CASSLAGTTSNSPLHF
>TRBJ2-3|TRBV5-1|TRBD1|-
CASSFDRGPDTQYF
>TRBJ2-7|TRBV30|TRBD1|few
CAWRRTGIPYEQYF
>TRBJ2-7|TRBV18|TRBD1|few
CASSPQQGSSYEQYF
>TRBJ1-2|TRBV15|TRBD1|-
CATSGQGYGGYTF
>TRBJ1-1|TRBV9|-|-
CASSVVSGNTEAFF
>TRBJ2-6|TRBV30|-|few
CAWSGARYSGANVLTF
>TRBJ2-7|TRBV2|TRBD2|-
CASTLGPREVEQYF
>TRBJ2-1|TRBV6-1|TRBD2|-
CASNRAGGQHEQFF
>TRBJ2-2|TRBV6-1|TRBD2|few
CASSPRRGAAGELFF
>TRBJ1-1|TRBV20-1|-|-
CSASPRVGAFF
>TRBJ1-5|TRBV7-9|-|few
CAISSGGANQPQHF
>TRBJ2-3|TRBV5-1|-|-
CASSLYKGTQYF
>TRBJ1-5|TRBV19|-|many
CASSQGYSNQPQHF
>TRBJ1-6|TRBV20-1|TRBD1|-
CSARIGTVGNSPLHF
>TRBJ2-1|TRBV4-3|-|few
CASSRRTGDEQFF
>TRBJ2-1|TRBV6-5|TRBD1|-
CASLGQSNEQFF
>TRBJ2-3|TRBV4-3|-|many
CASSQRSKDPQYF
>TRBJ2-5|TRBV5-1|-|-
CASSSQIANRDPITF
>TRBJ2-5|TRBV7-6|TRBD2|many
CASSKGLAEETQYF
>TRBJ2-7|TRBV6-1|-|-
CASSRPGTNEQYF
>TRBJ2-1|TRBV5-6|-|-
CASSLDLPSYNEQFF
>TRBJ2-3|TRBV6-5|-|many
CASSYATGVADTQYF